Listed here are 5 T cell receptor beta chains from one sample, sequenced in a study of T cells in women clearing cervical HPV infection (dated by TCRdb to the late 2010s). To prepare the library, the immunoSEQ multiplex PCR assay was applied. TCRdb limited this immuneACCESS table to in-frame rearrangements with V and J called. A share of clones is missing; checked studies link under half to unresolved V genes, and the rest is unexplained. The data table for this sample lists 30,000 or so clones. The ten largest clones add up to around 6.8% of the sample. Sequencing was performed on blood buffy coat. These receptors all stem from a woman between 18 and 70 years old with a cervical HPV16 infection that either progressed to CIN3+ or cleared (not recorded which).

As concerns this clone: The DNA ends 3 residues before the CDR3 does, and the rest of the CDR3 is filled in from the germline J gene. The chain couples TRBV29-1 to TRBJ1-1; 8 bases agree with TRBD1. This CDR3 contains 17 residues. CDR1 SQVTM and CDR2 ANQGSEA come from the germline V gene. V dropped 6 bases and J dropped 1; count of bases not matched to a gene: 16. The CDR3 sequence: CSVYIGQGYWGNTEAFF. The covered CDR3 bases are TGCAGCGTATACATTGGACAGGGCTATTGGGGGAACACTGAA.

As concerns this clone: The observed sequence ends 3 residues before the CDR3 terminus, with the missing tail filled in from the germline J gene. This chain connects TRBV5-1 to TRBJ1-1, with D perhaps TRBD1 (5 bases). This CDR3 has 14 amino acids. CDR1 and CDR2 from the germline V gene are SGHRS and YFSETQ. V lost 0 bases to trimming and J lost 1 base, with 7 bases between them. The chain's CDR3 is CASSLGTSNTEAFF. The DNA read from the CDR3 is TGCGCCAGCAGCTTGGGGACATCGAACACTGAA.

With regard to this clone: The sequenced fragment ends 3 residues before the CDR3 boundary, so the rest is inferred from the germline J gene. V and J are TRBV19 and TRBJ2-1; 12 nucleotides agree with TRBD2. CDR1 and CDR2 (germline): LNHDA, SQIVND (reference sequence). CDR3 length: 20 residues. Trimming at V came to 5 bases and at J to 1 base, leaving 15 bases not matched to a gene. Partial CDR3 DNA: TGTGCCAGTAGTCCCCTACGCGGACTAGCGGGAACACAATCCTACAATGAG. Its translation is CASSPLRGLAGTQSYNE. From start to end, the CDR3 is CASSPLRGLAGTQSYNEQFF.

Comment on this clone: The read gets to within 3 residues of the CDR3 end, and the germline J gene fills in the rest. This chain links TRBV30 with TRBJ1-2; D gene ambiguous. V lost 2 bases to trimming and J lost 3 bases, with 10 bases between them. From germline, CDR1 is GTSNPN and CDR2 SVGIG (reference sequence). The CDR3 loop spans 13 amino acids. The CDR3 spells CAWSPPGHYGYTF. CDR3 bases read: TGTGCCTGGAGTCCACCAGGTCACTATGGC.

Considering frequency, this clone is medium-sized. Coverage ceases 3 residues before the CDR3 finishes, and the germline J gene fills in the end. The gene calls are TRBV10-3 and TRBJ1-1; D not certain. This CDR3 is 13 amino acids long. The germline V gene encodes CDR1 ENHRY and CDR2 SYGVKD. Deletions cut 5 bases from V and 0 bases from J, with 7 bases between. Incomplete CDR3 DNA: TGTGCCATCAGTCACGGTTTGAACACTGAA. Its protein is CAISHGLNTE. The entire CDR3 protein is CAISHGLNTEAFF.